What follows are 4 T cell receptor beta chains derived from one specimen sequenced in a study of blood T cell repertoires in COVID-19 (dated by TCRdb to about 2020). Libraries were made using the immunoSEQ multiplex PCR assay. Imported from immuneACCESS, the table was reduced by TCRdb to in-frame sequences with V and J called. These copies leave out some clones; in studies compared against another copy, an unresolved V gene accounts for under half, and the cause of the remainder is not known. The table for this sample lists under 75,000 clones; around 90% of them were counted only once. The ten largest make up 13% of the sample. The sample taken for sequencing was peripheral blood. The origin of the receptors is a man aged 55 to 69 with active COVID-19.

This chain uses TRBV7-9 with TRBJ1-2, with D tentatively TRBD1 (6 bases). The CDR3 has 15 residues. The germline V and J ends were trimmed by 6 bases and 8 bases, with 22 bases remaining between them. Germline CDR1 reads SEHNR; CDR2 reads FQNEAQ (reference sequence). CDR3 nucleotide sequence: TGTGCCAGCAGGTCCCGGTCTCAGGGGACGGAGGGCTACACCTTC. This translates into CASRSRSQGTEGYTF.

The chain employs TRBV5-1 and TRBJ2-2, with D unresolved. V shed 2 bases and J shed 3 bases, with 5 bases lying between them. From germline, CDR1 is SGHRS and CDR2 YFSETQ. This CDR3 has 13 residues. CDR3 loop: CASSLTYTGELFF. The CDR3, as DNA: TGCGCCAGCAGCTTAACTTACACCGGGGAGCTGTTTTTT.

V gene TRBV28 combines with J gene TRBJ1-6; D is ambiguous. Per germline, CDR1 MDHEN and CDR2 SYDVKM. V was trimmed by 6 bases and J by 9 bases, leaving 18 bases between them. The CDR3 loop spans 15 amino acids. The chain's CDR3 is CASSRRAGEGSPLHF. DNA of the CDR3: TGTGCCAGCAGCCGCCGGGCTGGTGAGGGTTCACCCCTCCACTTT.

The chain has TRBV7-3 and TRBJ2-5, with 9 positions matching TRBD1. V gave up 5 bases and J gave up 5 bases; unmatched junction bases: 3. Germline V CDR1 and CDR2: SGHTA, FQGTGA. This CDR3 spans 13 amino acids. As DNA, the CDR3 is TGTGCCAGCAGCCGGGGACAGGGTGAGACCCAGTACTTC. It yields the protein CASSRGQGETQYF.